A single sample is the source of the 29 T cell receptor beta chains below, sequenced in a study of T cell clonotyping in hematopoietic cell transplantation. Some clones are missing from TCRdb's copy, which holds only in-frame ones; the method was immunoSEQ multiplex PCR. The table includes some 8,600 clones, about 84% detected once. The source was PBMCs, collected at the time of graft-versus-host disease after allogeneic stem cell transplant. The receptors shown here come from a male patient between 55 and 70 years old who had an allogeneic stem cell transplant from an unrelated donor, so the T cells may come from the graft donor. Some clones in this sample may be carry-over from other donors' samples.

The chain couples TRBV4-1 to TRBJ1-3, with 9 bases aligning to TRBD1. CDR3 length: 20 residues. J lost 5 bases, V lost 1 base, and 18 bases had no gene match. Per germline, CDR1 MGHRA and CDR2 YSYEKL. The CDR3 sequence is CASSQVLTTGTGTGRNTIYF. CDR3 in DNA: TGCGCCAGCAGCCAAGTTCTAACGACAGGGACCGGGACAGGGAGAAACACCATATATTTT.

A single count supports this clone. The chain recombines TRBV6-5 with TRBJ1-2; 7 nucleotides line up with TRBD1. The trim removed 0 bases at V and 6 bases at J, leaving 4 bases unmatched. The CDR3 runs to 14 residues. Germline-derived CDR1 and CDR2 are MNHEY and SVGAGI. In DNA form, the CDR3 reads TGTGCCAGCAGTTACTCCTTACAGGGGAATGGCTACACCTTC. Protein: CASSYSLQGNGYTF.

Only a few counts were recorded for this clone. The chain combines TRBV6-6 with TRBJ2-5; 9 bases are shared with TRBD1. The V gene end was trimmed by 6 bases and the J gene end by 5 bases; junction bases not matched to a gene: 7. Germline V gene sequence: CDR1 MNHNY, CDR2 SVGAGI (reference sequence). The CDR3 has 14 amino acids. For the CDR3, the DNA is TGTGCCAGCAGCCGGACAGGGGCCATCGAGACCCAGTACTTC. This encodes CASSRTGAIETQYF.

This chain joins TRBV2 and TRBJ1-5; D is possibly TRBD1 (5 bases). Deletions cut 8 bases from V and 6 bases from J, with 17 bases between. From germline, CDR1 is SNHLY and CDR2 FYNNEI. This CDR3 has 14 residues. This CDR3 reads CASGDQGDSQPQHF. Here the CDR3 DNA reads TGTGCCAGCGGAGATCAGGGAGACAGTCAGCCCCAGCATTTT.

CDR3 in amino acids: CASRKGGYTEAFF. The CDR3 bases are TGTGCCAGCAGGAAGGGGGGGTATACTGAAGCTTTCTTT. V gene TRBV25-1 combines with J gene TRBJ1-1, with a tentative D call TRBD1 (6 bases). V was trimmed by 6 bases and J by 5 bases, leaving 13 bases between them. This CDR3 spans 13 amino acids. Germline CDR1 MGHDK, CDR2 SYGVNS.

The V and J genes are TRBV2 and TRBJ1-1; no clear D gene. V was pared by 4 bases and J by 7 bases, with 4 bases between. The germline gives CDR1 SNHLY, CDR2 FYNNEI. CDR3 size: 10 residues. CDR3 protein: CASSVGEAFF. The CDR3 nucleotides read TGTGCCAGCAGTGTCGGTGAAGCTTTCTTT.

The V gene is TRBV5-4, the J gene TRBJ1-4; D is uncertain. The CDR3 contains 13 residues. V dropped 1 base and J dropped 6 bases, with 7 bases sitting between them. The germline V gene has CDR1 SGHNT and CDR2 YYREEE (reference sequence). CDR3 sequence (DNA): TGTGCCAGCAGCTTGTGGGAAGATGAAAAACTGTTTTTT. This gives the protein CASSLWEDEKLFF.

In this sample, this clone turned up once. This chain uses TRBV2 with TRBJ1-5, with TRBD1 matching over 7 bases. V lost 6 bases, J lost 0 bases, and 20 bases stayed unmatched. The CDR3 has 20 amino acids. Looked up from germline, CDR1 is SNHLY and CDR2 is FYNNEI. The CDR3 DNA reads as TGTGCCAGCAGCCAGACGACAGGGCCGGAGGTATTGGATAGCAATCAGCCCCAGCATTTT. This codes for CASSQTTGPEVLDSNQPQHF.

The table lists this clone with a count of one. The chain uses TRBV25-1 and TRBJ1-1; D call uncertain. The germline gives CDR1 MGHDK, CDR2 SYGVNS. The CDR3 sequence is 14 residues long. V lost 1 base to trimming and J lost 2 bases, with 8 bases between them. The CDR3 spells CASSESYLNTEAFF. CDR3 in DNA: TGTGCCAGCAGTGAATCCTACCTTAACACTGAAGCTTTCTTT. The full variable domain, with the rest looked up from reference TRBV25-1 and TRBJ1-1, is EADIYQTPRYLVIGTGKKITLECSQTMGHDKMYWYQQDPGMELHLIHYSYGVNSTEKGDLSSESTVSRIRTEHFPLTLESARPSHTSQYLCASSESYLNTEAFFGQGTRLTVV.

The rearrangement joins TRBV4-3 to TRBJ1-2, with D unclear. With 7 bases removed from V and 2 bases from J, the gap between germline ends came to 17 bases. The CDR3 totals 15 residues. Germline values: CDR1 LGHNA, CDR2 YSLEER. As DNA, the CDR3 is TGCGCCAGCACCCACGATGTCAGTCTCAACTATGGCTACACCTTC. This translates into CASTHDVSLNYGYTF.

This clone was observed a few times. The V call is TRBV9, the J call TRBJ1-1; 7 bases fit TRBD1. Germline V gives CDR1 SGDLS, CDR2 YYNGEE. There are 15 residues in the CDR3. V gave up 4 bases and J gave up 4 bases; unmatched junction bases: 10. CDR3 sequence: CASSTTGWGFTEAFF. DNA for the CDR3: TGTGCCAGCAGCACGACAGGGTGGGGTTTCACTGAAGCTTTCTTT.

This clone was detected once. CDR3 in amino acids: CASSPQTANYGYTF. For the CDR3, the DNA is TGTGCCAGTAGTCCCCAGACAGCGAACTATGGCTACACCTTC. The rearrangement links TRBV19 to TRBJ1-2; perhaps TRBD1 as D (5 bases). V lost 5 bases to trimming and J lost 2 bases, with 12 bases between them. This CDR3 comprises 14 residues. Germline CDR1 reads LNHDA; CDR2 reads SQIVND (reference sequence).

This chain joins TRBV7-2 and TRBJ1-6, with D perhaps matching TRBD1 (5 bases). Germline-derived CDR1 and CDR2 are SGHTA and FQGNSA. V was clipped by 2 bases and J by 8 bases, with 13 bases between them. The length of the CDR3 is 15 residues. The CDR3 reads CASSLSREVDSPLHF. CDR3 bases: TGTGCCAGCAGCTTATCCAGGGAGGTTGATTCACCCCTCCACTTT.

This chain uses TRBV7-2 with TRBJ2-3, with D unclear. CDR1 and CDR2 from the germline V gene are SGHTA and FQGNSA. The V and J ends lost 4 bases and 4 bases respectively, with 12 bases between them. CDR3 length equals 14 residues. The CDR3: CASSSLSPPDTQYF. The CDR3 nucleotides are TGTGCCAGCAGCTCCCTATCGCCCCCAGATACGCAGTATTTT.

The chain uses TRBV19 and TRBJ2-2; 12 bases are a match to TRBD2. This CDR3 region has 14 residues. CDR1 LNHDA and CDR2 SQIVND come from the germline V gene (reference sequence). V shed 4 bases, J shed 8 bases, and the junction held 2 bases outside the gene matches. CDR3 sequence: CASSTSGGAGELFF. The CDR3 region has the DNA TGTGCCAGTAGTACTAGCGGGGGGGCAGGGGAGCTGTTTTTT.

The rearrangement links TRBV19 to TRBJ1-1; D is possibly TRBD1 (5 bases). This CDR3 region has 15 residues. Germline CDR1 is LNHDA and CDR2 is SQIVND (reference sequence). The V end was cut by 6 bases, the J end by 4 bases, with 18 bases between. This chain's CDR3 is CASRAHLGGGTEAFF. Written as DNA, the CDR3 is TGTGCCAGTAGGGCACATTTGGGCGGGGGCACTGAAGCTTTCTTT.

The chain carries TRBV6-5 and TRBJ2-1; a weak D match, TRBD2 (5 bases). CDR3 size: 16 residues. V was trimmed by 3 bases and J by 2 bases, leaving 14 bases between them. CDR1 is MNHEY, CDR2 SVGAGI, per germline. CDR3 in DNA: TGTGCCAGCAGTTATTCGGAACCCGGGACCTACAATGAGCAGTTCTTC. It encodes CASSYSEPGTYNEQFF.

V usage is TRBV7-2 and J usage is TRBJ1-6; possible D gene TRBD1, 5 bases. Germline V gives CDR1 SGHTA, CDR2 FQGNSA. V was pared by 11 bases and J by 4 bases, with 15 bases between. The CDR3 consists of 14 residues. The CDR3 loop is CAALGPGYNSPLHF. Here the CDR3 DNA reads TGTGCCGCATTAGGGCCAGGGTATAATTCACCCCTCCACTTT.

V usage is TRBV6-6 and J usage is TRBJ1-1; the D gene is possibly TRBD1 (6 bases). V gave up 5 bases and J gave up 0 bases, with 10 bases separating them. CDR3 length: 14 residues. Germline assignment: CDR1 MNHNY and CDR2 SVGAGI (reference sequence). The CDR3 nucleotides are TGTGCCAGCAGTACGGGACAAGTGAACACTGAAGCTTTCTTT. As protein: CASSTGQVNTEAFF.

The chain has TRBV4-1 and TRBJ1-3, with unresolved D. The V end was cut by 0 bases, the J end by 8 bases, with 11 bases between. Germline CDR1 is MGHRA and CDR2 is YSYEKL. There are 14 residues in the CDR3. The CDR3 sequence: CASSQDRVMDTIYF. DNA for the CDR3: TGCGCCAGCAGCCAAGATCGCGTAATGGACACCATATATTTT.

The chain combines TRBV19 with TRBJ1-4; 10 bases agree with TRBD1. CDR1 LNHDA and CDR2 SQIVND come from the germline V gene (reference sequence). V trimming: 5 bases; J trimming: 7 bases; junction bases outside the gene matches: 7. This CDR3 has 15 residues. CDR3 sequence: CASSVGGTGAEKLFF. CDR3 nucleotide sequence: TGTGCCAGTAGTGTAGGCGGGACAGGGGCTGAAAAACTGTTTTTT.

This clone was counted once. This sequence joins TRBV19 and TRBJ1-4, with D unclear. The CDR3 totals 15 residues. V was trimmed by 5 bases and J by 0 bases, leaving 10 bases between them. Germline CDR1 and CDR2: LNHDA and SQIVND (reference sequence). Here the CDR3 reads CASSDSGATNEKLFF. In DNA form, the CDR3 reads TGTGCCAGTAGTGACTCAGGCGCAACTAATGAAAAACTGTTTTTT.

The chain employs TRBV28 and TRBJ1-1, with 7 bases that match TRBD1. Per germline, CDR1 MDHEN and CDR2 SYDVKM. The trim removed 5 bases at V and 3 bases at J, leaving 9 bases unmatched. This CDR3 has 15 residues. The CDR3 nucleotides are TGTGCCAGCAGTCAACAGGGGTTTAGGGACACTGAAGCTTTCTTT. This codes for CASSQQGFRDTEAFF.

The genes are TRBV7-9 and TRBJ1-2, with D tentatively TRBD1 (5 bases). CDR1 SEHNR and CDR2 FQNEAQ come from the germline V gene (reference sequence). CDR3 size: 12 residues. The ends were cut back, 5 bases at V and 6 bases at J, with 10 bases in the middle. The CDR3 region has the DNA TGTGCCAGCAGCAAGGACAAGCATGGCTACACCTTC. Translating it yields CASSKDKHGYTF.

This clone was detected only once. CDR3 loop: CASSSGTQNEAFF. The CDR3, as DNA: TGTGCCAGCAGCTCAGGGACTCAAAATGAAGCTTTCTTT. The V gene is TRBV6-1, the J gene TRBJ1-1; D is perhaps TRBD1 (5 bases). Germline CDR1 is MNHNS and CDR2 is SASEGT. The length of the CDR3 is 13 residues. Deletions cut 6 bases from V and 7 bases from J, with 15 bases between.

The chain is built from TRBV4-1 and TRBJ2-1; TRBD2 matches 13 bases. This CDR3 is built from 16 residues. V was clipped by 4 bases and J by 9 bases; unmatched bases: 9. The germline gives CDR1 MGHRA, CDR2 YSYEKL. CDR3 sequence: CASSPQRLAGGFEQFF. The CDR3 DNA reads as TGCGCCAGCAGCCCCCAGCGACTAGCGGGGGGATTTGAGCAGTTCTTC.

The V gene is TRBV12-5, the J gene TRBJ1-1; TRBD1 aligns across 8 bases. Losses at the gene ends were 4 bases for V and 3 bases for J; bases not matched to a gene: 10. Germline V gene lookup returns CDR1 LGHNT and CDR2 FRNRAP. The CDR3 is 16 residues long. In nucleotides, the CDR3 is TGTGCTAGTGGTTCCCCACCACAGGGGGAGGACACTGAAGCTTTCTTT. The encoded protein is CASGSPPQGEDTEAFF.

The chain carries TRBV7-3 and TRBJ2-1, with a weak D call TRBD2 (5 bases). The CDR3 is 15 residues long. Germline loops: CDR1 SGHTA, CDR2 FQGTGA. Trimming cost V 6 bases and J 2 bases, with 14 bases left between them. This chain's CDR3 is CASRSDSGAYNEQFF. CDR3 in DNA: TGTGCCAGCAGATCCGACTCCGGGGCCTACAATGAGCAGTTCTTC.

This clone appeared a single time. The DNA of the CDR3 is TGTGCCAGCAGTTCGACAGGGGATCCAACTGGAAACACCATATATTTT. Its protein is CASSSTGDPTGNTIYF. V usage is TRBV6-6 and J usage is TRBJ1-3, with TRBD1 identical over 8 bases. The CDR3 is 16 residues long. V lost 4 bases, J lost 2 bases, and 7 bases stayed unmatched. Per the germline V gene, CDR1 is MNHNY and CDR2 is SVGAGI (reference sequence).